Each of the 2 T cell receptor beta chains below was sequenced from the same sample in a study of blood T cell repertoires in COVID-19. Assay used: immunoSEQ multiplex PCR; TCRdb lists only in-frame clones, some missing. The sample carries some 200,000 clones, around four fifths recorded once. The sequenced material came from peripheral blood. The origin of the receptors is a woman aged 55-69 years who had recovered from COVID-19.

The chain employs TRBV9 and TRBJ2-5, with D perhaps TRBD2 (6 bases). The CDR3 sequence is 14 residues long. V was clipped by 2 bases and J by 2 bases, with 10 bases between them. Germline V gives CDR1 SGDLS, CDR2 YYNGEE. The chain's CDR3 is CASSVSTRQETQYF. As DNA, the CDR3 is TGTGCCAGCAGCGTCTCGACTAGACAAGAGACCCAGTACTTC.

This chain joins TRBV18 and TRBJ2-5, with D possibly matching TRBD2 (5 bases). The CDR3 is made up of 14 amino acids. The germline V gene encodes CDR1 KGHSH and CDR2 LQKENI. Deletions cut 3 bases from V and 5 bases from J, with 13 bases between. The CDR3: CASSPSRAGETQYF. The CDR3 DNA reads TGTGCCAGCTCACCCTCGAGGGCCGGGGAGACCCAGTACTTC.